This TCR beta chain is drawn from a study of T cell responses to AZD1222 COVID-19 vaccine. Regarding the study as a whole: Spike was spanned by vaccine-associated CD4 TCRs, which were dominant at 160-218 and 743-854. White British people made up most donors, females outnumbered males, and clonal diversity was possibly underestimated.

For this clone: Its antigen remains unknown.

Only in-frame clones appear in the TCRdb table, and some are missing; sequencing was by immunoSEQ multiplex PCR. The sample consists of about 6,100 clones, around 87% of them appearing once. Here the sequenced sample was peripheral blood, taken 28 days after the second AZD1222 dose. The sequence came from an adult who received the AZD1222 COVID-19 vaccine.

Here the CDR3 reads CASSFQSTNEKLFF. CDR3 coding DNA: TGTGCCAGCAGCTTCCAGAGTACTAATGAAAAACTGTTTTTT. This rearrangement joins TRBV7-2 to TRBJ1-4; D is unresolved. There are 14 residues in the CDR3. The V end was cut by 3 bases, the J end by 2 bases, with 7 bases between. Germline lookup yields CDR1 SGHTA and CDR2 FQGNSA.